This is a list of T cell receptor beta chains from one sample in a study of shared T cell receptors in the human thymus. Clones were read by immunoSEQ multiplex PCR, and TCRdb kept only the in-frame ones, dropping some. The repertoire holds 600,000 or so clones, with more than 75% as singletons. These data were also filed under a second study, of human thymus T cells.

Source material: thymocytes. These receptors all come from a boy under two years old with a congenital heart defect. The CDR3 runs from the conserved cysteine through the conserved F or W. Fields, in order: V gene, D gene, J gene, CDR3 protein, CDR3 DNA. The D gene is left open where the match is weak.

v_gene: TRBV6-1
d_gene: TRBD1
j_gene: TRBJ2-5
CDR3aa: CASSAGQGATQYF
CDR3nt: TGTGCCAGCAGTGCGGGACAGGGGGCGACCCAGTACTTC

v_gene: TRBV27
d_gene: TRBD2
j_gene: TRBJ2-1
CDR3aa: CASSFYSPPTSGSSSQHNEQFF
CDR3nt: TGTGCCAGCAGTTTCTACTCCCCCCCTACCAGCGGGAGCTCCTCACAACACAATGAGCAGTTCTTC

v_gene: TRBV9
d_gene: TRBD2
j_gene: TRBJ2-7
CDR3aa: CASSGLAEPPYEQYF
CDR3nt: TGTGCCAGCAGCGGACTAGCGGAGCCACCCTACGAGCAGTACTTC

v_gene: TRBV30
d_gene: NA
j_gene: TRBJ1-2
CDR3aa: CAIGQNYGYTF
CDR3nt: TGTGCGATCGGACAGAACTATGGCTACACCTTC

v_gene: TRBV9
d_gene: TRBD2
j_gene: TRBJ2-3
CDR3aa: CASSSSGSGRPDTQYF
CDR3nt: TGTGCCAGCAGCTCCTCAGGTAGCGGGAGGCCAGATACGCAGTATTTT

v_gene: TRBV28
d_gene: NA
j_gene: TRBJ1-5
CDR3aa: CASSLGAIGHQPQHF
CDR3nt: TGTGCCAGCAGTTTAGGGGCAATAGGGCATCAGCCCCAGCATTTT

v_gene: TRBV4-3
d_gene: TRBD2
j_gene: TRBJ2-1
CDR3aa: CASSRKWGGRACCDLNEQFF
CDR3nt: TGCGCCAGCAGCCGAAAATGGGGCGGGAGGGCCTGTTGTGACTTGAATGAGCAGTTCTTC

v_gene: TRBV30
d_gene: NA
j_gene: TRBJ1-2
CDR3aa: CAWSDDRDTLPVMNGYTF
CDR3nt: TGTGCCTGGAGTGATGACCGGGACACACTGCCCGTAATGAATGGCTACACCTTC

v_gene: TRBV29-1
d_gene: TRBD2
j_gene: TRBJ2-1
CDR3aa: CSAGLAYNEQFF
CDR3nt: TGCAGCGCCGGACTAGCGTACAATGAGCAGTTCTTC

v_gene: TRBV11-2
d_gene: TRBD1
j_gene: TRBJ1-6
CDR3aa: CASSLVDRGRGPYNSPLHF
CDR3nt: TGTGCCAGCAGCTTAGTCGACAGGGGGCGTGGGCCCTATAATTCACCCCTCCACTTT

v_gene: TRBV12-5
d_gene: TRBD1
j_gene: TRBJ2-5
CDR3aa: CASGLGTGGLGATKETQYF
CDR3nt: TGTGCTAGTGGTTTGGGGACAGGGGGCCTGGGGGCCACCAAAGAGACCCAGTACTTC

v_gene: TRBV9
d_gene: NA
j_gene: TRBJ2-3
CDR3aa: CASSVEGTPRQDTQYF
CDR3nt: TGTGCCAGCAGCGTAGAGGGGACACCCAGGCAAGATACGCAGTATTTT

v_gene: TRBV15
d_gene: TRBD1
j_gene: TRBJ1-1
CDR3aa: CATSRSGGGNTEAFF
CDR3nt: TGTGCCACCAGCAGGTCAGGGGGCGGGAACACTGAAGCTTTCTTT

v_gene: TRBV28
d_gene: NA
j_gene: TRBJ1-1
CDR3aa: CASSETGVDTEAFF
CDR3nt: TGTGCCAGCAGCGAGACAGGAGTCGACACTGAAGCTTTCTTT

v_gene: TRBV6-5
d_gene: TRBD1
j_gene: TRBJ1-6
CDR3aa: CASRSTGTGESPLHF
CDR3nt: TGTGCCAGCAGATCCACCGGGACAGGGGAGTCACCCCTCCACTTT

v_gene: TRBV5-5
d_gene: NA
j_gene: TRBJ2-3
CDR3aa: CASSGCRICTDTQYF
CDR3nt: TGTGCCAGCAGCGGTTGTAGAATCTGCACAGATACGCAGTATTTT

v_gene: TRBV5-6
d_gene: TRBD2
j_gene: TRBJ2-3
CDR3aa: CASSPLIAGGKSTDTQYF
CDR3nt: TGTGCCAGCAGCCCCCTCATAGCGGGGGGGAAGAGCACAGATACGCAGTATTTT

v_gene: TRBV7-2
d_gene: NA
j_gene: TRBJ1-1
CDR3aa: CATAGAASKLMNTEAFF
CDR3nt: TGTGCCACCGCGGGGGCAGCTTCGAAGCTTATGAACACTGAAGCTTTCTTT

v_gene: TRBV27
d_gene: TRBD1
j_gene: TRBJ1-2
CDR3aa: CASSLRTGYGYTF
CDR3nt: TGTGCCAGCAGTCTACGGACAGGGTATGGCTACACCTTC

v_gene: TRBV7-9
d_gene: TRBD1
j_gene: TRBJ2-1
CDR3aa: CASSLGLQGLINEQFF
CDR3nt: TGTGCCAGCAGCTTAGGGTTACAGGGGCTGATCAATGAGCAGTTCTTC

v_gene: TRBV27
d_gene: NA
j_gene: TRBJ2-1
CDR3aa: CASGRLGGRREQFF
CDR3nt: TGTGCCAGCGGTAGACTAGGAGGGAGGAGGGAGCAGTTCTTC

v_gene: TRBV5-5
d_gene: TRBD1
j_gene: TRBJ2-7
CDR3aa: CASSRGQNSYEQYF
CDR3nt: TGTGCCAGCAGCCGGGGACAGAACTCCTACGAGCAGTACTTC

v_gene: TRBV28
d_gene: NA
j_gene: TRBJ2-7
CDR3aa: CASRENGASDHPYEQYF
CDR3nt: TGTGCCAGCAGGGAAAATGGGGCTAGCGACCACCCCTACGAGCAGTACTTC